This T cell receptor beta chain was identified during a study of OX40 agonist ivuxolimab in advanced cancers. Study background: Partial response was recorded in three patients: one hepatocellular carcinoma and two cutaneous melanoma cases.

V shed 0 bases and J shed 1 base, with 5 bases lying between them. Germline V gives CDR1 SGHRS, CDR2 YFSETQ. The CDR3 covers 15 residues. Here immunoSEQ multiplex PCR was the method, and the copy in TCRdb shows in-frame clones only, minus some. The sample holds roughly 100,000 clones, roughly 90% seen once. Findings and caveats of the study: The study did not work out the antigen specificity of the expanded peripheral T cells.

Turning to this clone: Its antigen remains unidentified.

The V and J genes are TRBV5-1 and TRBJ2-6; tentative D call: TRBD2 (5 bases). This material consisted of CD4+ or CD8+ T cells sorted from blood, taken in a trial of the OX40 agonist ivuxolimab. The clonotype was recovered from an adult with an advanced solid tumor such as melanoma, head and neck, liver or kidney cancer. CDR3 nucleotides: TGCGCCAGCAGCTTGGGAGGGTCTGGGGCCAACGTCCTGACTTTC. This gives the protein CASSLGGSGANVLTF. The whole variable domain, filled in from reference TRBV5-1 and TRBJ2-6, reads KAGVTQTPRYLIKTRGQQVTLSCSPISGHRSVSWYQQTPGQGLQFLFEYFSETQRNKGNFPGRFSGRQFSNSRSEMNVSTLELGDSALYLCASSLGGSGANVLTFGAGSRLTVL.